The clone carrying this T cell receptor beta chain was recorded once. Its antigen remains unidentified. It may be a read error: a sequence one base away is much more abundant. This sample was included in a study of T cells in Graves' hyperthyroidism and ophthalmopathy. General study points: Researchers found most expanded thyroid clonotypes above 0.001 in blood as well. With a median lead of approximately 6 months before onset, the model predicted ophthalmopathy.

The investigators amplified TCR beta CDR3 regions from RNA transcripts. The HTBI primer set served for first-round RT-PCR of the TCR CDR3. TCRdb analysed the multiplex PCR reads with MiXCR anew, one entry per CDR3 protein. The table includes 500,000 to 550,000 distinct CDR3 sequences, approximately 20% detected once. Sequenced material: blood. This receptor was taken from a man aged 40-49 years with Graves' ophthalmopathy.

The CDR3 region is CSARDPLGPYYGQYF. CDR3 DNA sequence: TGCAGTGCTAGAGACCCACTAGGACCTTACTACGGGCAGTACTTC. The chain uses TRBV20-1 and TRBJ2-7, with D tentatively TRBD2 (5 bases). The germline V gene has CDR1 DFQATT and CDR2 SNEGSKA (reference sequence). This CDR3 spans 15 amino acids.